The rows below give T cell receptor beta chains drawn from one sample of a study of CD8 T cells in Susac syndrome. A single record per CDR3 protein comes from TCRdb applying MiXCR to the immunoSEQ multiplex PCR reads. The data contain under 200,000 distinct CDR3 sequences, around 94% of them singletons. Sequences were obtained from CD4+ T cells from PBMCs. Every receptor here comes from a human donor with Susac syndrome. Each CDR3 is given with its conserved first and last residue. Fields, in order: clone size, J gene, D gene, V gene, CDR3 protein, CDR3 DNA. The D gene is left open where the match is weak. Some rows mark clone size as missing; the rest say once, few, many or name a class of expanded clone.

>-|TRBJ2-1|-|TRBV6-2/TRBV6-3
CASTINREQFF
TGTGCCAGCACCATAAACAGAGAGCAGTTCTTC
>once|TRBJ1-6|TRBD1|TRBV4-1
CASSQEGTGYNSPLHF
TGCGCCAGCAGCCAAGAAGGGACAGGTTATAATTCACCCCTCCACTTT
>-|TRBJ2-3|-|TRBV18
CASSPEAGGTDTQYF
TGTGCCAGCTCACCAGAAGCGGGTGGCACAGATACGCAGTATTTT
>-|TRBJ2-5|-|TRBV7-9
CASGGLRDIQETQYF
TGTGCCAGCGGAGGCCTCCGGGACATCCAAGAGACCCAGTACTTC
>-|TRBJ2-1|-|TRBV18
CASSPRGGFEQFF
TGTGCCAGCTCACCACGGGGGGGCTTTGAGCAGTTCTTC
>-|TRBJ1-1|-|TRBV29-1
CSVEGGRVGTEAFF
TGCAGCGTTGAAGGAGGGAGGGTCGGCACTGAAGCTTTCTTT
>-|TRBJ2-3|-|TRBV12-5
CASGLWDTNTQYF
TGTGCTAGTGGTTTGTGGGACACAAATACGCAGTATTTT
>-|TRBJ2-6|-|TRBV20-1
CSASVSGANVLTF
TGCAGTGCTAGCGTCTCTGGGGCCAACGTCCTGACTTTC
>-|TRBJ1-1|-|TRBV30
CAWSPRLDEAFF
TGTGCCTGGAGTCCTCGCCTAGATGAAGCTTTCTTT
>once|TRBJ1-1|-|TRBV20-1
CSASEGGYTEAFF
TGCAGTGCTAGTGAGGGCGGGTACACTGAAGCTTTCTTT
>-|TRBJ2-5|-|TRBV20-1
CSARDPMLETQYF
TGCAGTGCTAGGGACCCTATGTTGGAGACCCAGTACTTC
>-|TRBJ1-5|-|TRBV2
CASLRDINRNQPQHF
TGTGCCAGCCTGAGGGACATCAATCGCAATCAGCCCCAGCATTTT
>-|TRBJ1-5|-|TRBV20-1
CSFWRAGSSQPQHF
TGCAGTTTTTGGAGGGCGGGCTCCAGTCAGCCCCAGCATTTT
>-|TRBJ2-2|TRBD1|TRBV2
CASSPTGGTGELFF
TGTGCCAGCAGCCCGACAGGGGGGACCGGGGAGCTGTTTTTT
>-|TRBJ2-7|-|TRBV5-6
CASSSLRGAKDEQYF
TGTGCCAGCAGCTCCCTCCGGGGGGCCAAGGACGAGCAGTACTTC
>-|TRBJ2-3|TRBD2|TRBV6-1
CATLRTGGPTDTQYF
TGTGCCACCCTCCGAACGGGGGGGCCCACAGATACGCAGTATTTT
>-|TRBJ1-2|TRBD1|TRBV19
CATRGHDNYGYTF
TGTGCCACAAGGGGGCACGACAACTATGGCTACACCTTC
>-|TRBJ2-5|-|TRBV20-1
CSARVGLYWETQYF
TGCAGTGCTAGAGTGGGCCTGTATTGGGAGACCCAGTACTTC
>-|TRBJ2-3|TRBD2|TRBV5-1
CASSLVGRGSTDTQYF
TGCGCCAGCAGCTTGGTCGGGCGGGGGAGCACAGATACGCAGTATTTT
>-|TRBJ1-1|-|TRBV6-2/TRBV6-3
CASRADTEAFF
TGTGCCAGCAGAGCCGACACTGAAGCTTTCTTT
>-|TRBJ2-4|TRBD2|TRBV12-3/TRBV12-4
CASSYGLVQYF
TGTGCCAGCAGTTACGGACTAGTTCAGTACTTC
>-|TRBJ1-6|TRBD1|TRBV6-5
CASSSRGQGVSPLHF
TGTGCCAGCAGTTCCCGGGGACAGGGTGTTTCACCCCTCCACTTT
>-|TRBJ1-4|-|TRBV6-5
CASSYGTTNEKLFF
TGTGCCAGCAGTTACGGGACAACTAATGAAAAACTGTTTTTT
>-|TRBJ2-7|-|TRBV3-1
CASSRKGSEQYF
TGTGCCAGCAGCAGAAAGGGTTCCGAGCAGTACTTC
>few|TRBJ1-2|TRBD1|TRBV25-1
CASSARQGYGYTF
TGTGCCAGCAGTGCCCGACAGGGCTATGGCTACACCTTC
>once|TRBJ2-5|-|TRBV20-1
CSAPRGALGETQYF
TGCAGTGCTCCGAGGGGGGCCCTCGGCGAGACCCAGTACTTC
>-|TRBJ1-1|-|TRBV19
CASSILSGQKAFF
TGTGCCAGTAGTATTCTAAGTGGACAGAAAGCTTTCTTT
>-|TRBJ1-5|TRBD1|TRBV27
CASNLAGTGSNQPQHF
TGTGCCAGCAACCTCGCCGGGACAGGGAGCAATCAGCCCCAGCATTTT
>-|TRBJ2-2|-|TRBV9
CASSVDPGNTGELFF
TGTGCCAGCAGCGTAGATCCAGGGAACACCGGGGAGCTGTTTTTT
>-|TRBJ2-7|-|TRBV15
CATGKIGAGYEQYF
TGTGCCACCGGAAAAATCGGGGCCGGCTACGAGCAGTACTTC
>-|TRBJ1-4|-|TRBV4-2
CASSPDTGGTRNEKLFF
TGTGCCAGCAGCCCAGATACGGGGGGGACTCGTAATGAAAAACTGTTTTTT
>-|TRBJ2-3|TRBD1|TRBV29-1
CSVGQGAPDTQYF
TGCAGCGTTGGACAGGGAGCCCCAGATACGCAGTATTTT
>-|TRBJ1-5|-|TRBV6-5
CASSWGSGQPQHF
TGTGCCAGCAGTTGGGGGAGTGGGCAGCCCCAGCATTTT
>-|TRBJ1-2|-|TRBV9
CASSVATSVENGYTF
TGTGCCAGCAGCGTAGCTACGAGCGTAGAGAACGGCTACACCTTC
>-|TRBJ1-6|-|TRBV13
CASGQWSYNSPLHF
TGTGCCAGCGGGCAGTGGTCCTATAATTCACCCCTCCACTTT
>-|TRBJ2-7|-|TRBV12-3/TRBV12-4
CASSLGDGSYEQYF
TGTGCCAGCAGTTTGGGTGACGGATCATACGAGCAGTACTTC
>-|TRBJ1-1|-|TRBV30
CAWRPAGVRRGTEAFF
TGTGCCTGGAGGCCGGCAGGGGTCCGCAGAGGCACTGAAGCTTTCTTT
>-|TRBJ1-4|-|TRBV12-5
CASGRTQQVPNRTNEKLFF
TGTGCTAGTGGCCGAACCCAACAGGTTCCGAATCGAACTAATGAAAAACTGTTTTTT
>-|TRBJ2-7|-|TRBV30
CAWSVSHREGKQYF
TGTGCCTGGAGTGTATCTCACAGGGAAGGAAAGCAGTACTTC
>-|TRBJ1-1|-|TRBV19
CASIRGEGSATEAFF
TGTGCCAGTATCCGTGGCGAGGGTAGTGCCACTGAAGCTTTCTTT
>-|TRBJ2-1|TRBD2|TRBV20-1
CSARGGFSYNEQFF
TGCAGTGCTAGGGGGGGGTTCTCCTACAATGAGCAGTTCTTC